This T cell receptor (beta chain) comes out of a study of patients and donors after allogeneic stem cell transplantation. TCRdb used MiXCR to reprocess the RT-PCR reads, holding one entry per CDR3 protein. Of 200,000 to 250,000 distinct CDR3 sequences listed, 12% to 15% are singletons. This CDR3 comprises 14 residues. Germline loops: CDR1 SGHRS, CDR2 YFSETQ. The V end lost 0 bases, the J end lost 2 bases, and 9 bases lay between the germline ends. This clonotype was picked up a small number of times. The chain is built from TRBV5-1 and TRBJ2-7; weak D call: TRBD1 (5 bases). The origin of this receptor is a human donor who was either an allogeneic HSCT recipient or a stem cell or donor lymphocyte infusion donor (not recorded which). It is not recorded whose cells these are; they may come from a transplant donor. Sequences were obtained from blood, either unsorted or a sorted T cell fraction (not recorded which). In DNA form, the CDR3 reads TGCGCCAGCAGCTTGGGACAGCTGCCCTACGAGCAGTACTTC. It translates to CASSLGQLPYEQYF.